Following are 2 T cell receptor beta chains from one sample sequenced in a study of human T cells and chemical hapten exposure. Time point given: healthy volunteer bleed at 6 weeks. From whole blood left unfractionated, total RNA was extracted. MiXCR, applied by TCRdb to the RACE reads, yields one record per CDR3 protein. The data contain around 65,000 distinct CDR3 sequences, 5.5% to 7.5% of them seen just once; the ten biggest clones take up around 3.4%. The sequenced sample was whole blood. These receptors were taken from a female donor in good health. Some clones in this sample may be carry-over from other donors' samples.

This clonotype was picked up many times. The V call is TRBV7-7, the J call TRBJ2-3; 11 bases fit TRBD2. CDR3 length: 14 amino acids. V lost 6 bases and J lost 4; bases outside the gene matches: 3. The germline V gene encodes CDR1 SSHAT and CDR2 FNYEAQ (reference sequence). The CDR3 loop reads CASSRLAGSDTQYF. The CDR3 region has the DNA TGTGCCAGCAGTCGACTAGCGGGGTCAGATACGCAGTATTTT.

J is TRBJ2-7 and V is TRBV20-1; D is perhaps TRBD1 (5 bases). Germline V lookup: CDR1 DFQATT, CDR2 SNEGSKA (reference sequence). Deletions cut 2 bases from V and 3 bases from J, with 5 bases between. The CDR3 has 11 residues. The CDR3 here is CSARQGYEQYF. In DNA form, the CDR3 reads TGCAGTGCTAGACAGGGCTACGAGCAGTACTTC.